This T cell receptor beta chain was profiled in a study of blood T cell repertoires in COVID-19. Study-level information: Samples of COVID-19 (acute and convalescent) were obtained from the United States, Italy and Spain. Sample material is recorded as cDNA or gDNA derived from T cells, B-cell-depleted T cells, or PBMCs.

Original data processing: The authors estimated nucleated cell counts from reference gene primer amplification. Repertoires were generated with immunoSEQ multiplex PCR, while TCRdb's copy carries only in-frame clones and drops some. That table furnishes V, J and clone size, whereas the DNA furnished D and trimming. The table shows about 240,000 clones, with around 88% occurring only once. This CDR3 is built from 12 residues. Germline V gene sequence: CDR1 MNHEY, CDR2 SVGAGI. Trimming shortened V by 7 bases and J by 4 bases, and 8 bases separated the two germline ends. This clonotype was sampled from an elderly man with acute or convalescent COVID-19. The specimen sequenced was peripheral blood. The chain couples TRBV6-5 to TRBJ1-3; possibly TRBD1 for D (5 bases). CDR3 region: CASTGPGNTIYF. In DNA form, the CDR3 reads TGTGCCAGCACAGGGCCGGGAAACACCATATATTTT.